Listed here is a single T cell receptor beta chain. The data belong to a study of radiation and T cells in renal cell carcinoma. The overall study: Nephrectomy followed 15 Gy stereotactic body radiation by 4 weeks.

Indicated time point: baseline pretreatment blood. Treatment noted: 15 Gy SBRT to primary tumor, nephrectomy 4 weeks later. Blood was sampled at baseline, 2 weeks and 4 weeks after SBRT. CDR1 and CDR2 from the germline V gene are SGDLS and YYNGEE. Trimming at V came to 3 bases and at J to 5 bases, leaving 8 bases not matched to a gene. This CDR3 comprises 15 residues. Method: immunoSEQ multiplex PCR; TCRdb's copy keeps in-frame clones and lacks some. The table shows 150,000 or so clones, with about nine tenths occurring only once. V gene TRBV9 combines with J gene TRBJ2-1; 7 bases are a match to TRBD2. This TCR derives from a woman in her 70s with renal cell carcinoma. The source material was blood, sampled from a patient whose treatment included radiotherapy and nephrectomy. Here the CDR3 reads CASSAQAGPHNEQFF. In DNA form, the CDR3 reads TGTGCCAGCAGCGCCCAAGCGGGGCCGCACAATGAGCAGTTCTTC.